Described below is a single T cell receptor (beta chain) sequence and its context. This sample was taken from a study of Ad26.COV2.S vaccination and SARS-CoV-2 variants. In the study overall: Within the COV1001 Ad26.COV2.S trial arm, the donor was enrolled. Administration of Ad26.COV2.S was intramuscular, either once or twice 56 days apart.

CDR3 size: 16 residues. V was pared by 4 bases and J by 0 bases, with 14 bases between. Per germline, CDR1 MGHDK and CDR2 SYGVNS. Sequencing used immunoSEQ multiplex PCR; TCRdb keeps in-frame clones, though not all of them. The sample includes around 400,000 clones, 75% to 95% of them seen just once. The sample's treatment: over 15 received Ad26.COV2.S at low or high dose, single or two shots; about 5 received placebo; per-sample allocation not given. Specimen acquisition occurred on day 63 following the initial vaccine or placebo injection. Its platform was an Ad26 vector, and its expressed antigen was Wuhan-strain SARS-CoV-2 spike.

The source of this sequence is a person between 18 and 65 years old who received the Ad26.COV2.S COVID-19 vaccine or a placebo. Sequenced here: peripheral blood, sampled in a trial of Ad26.COV2.S vaccine versus placebo. The gene calls are TRBV25-1 and TRBJ2-3; D might be TRBD2 (5 bases). The CDR3 loop reads CASSGGTWTSTDTQYF. The CDR3 region has the DNA TGTGCCAGCAGTGGGGGTACTTGGACTAGCACAGATACGCAGTATTTT.